This TCR beta chain comes out of a study of cytomegalovirus exposure and HLA in healthy donors. Study background: Previous work identified around 120 million unique TCR beta sequences from around 170 million T cells. General study findings and limits: Being indistinguishable, some V segments were excluded, TRBV6-2 and TRBV6-3 among them. Clonal expansion was found to be greater in HLA-associated TCR beta chains than in equally common others in a later analysis. TCR beta chains numbering 150 to 200 were designated cytomegalovirus-associated.

CDR3 length: 15 amino acids. Germline CDR1 and CDR2: MNHNS and SASEGT. V dropped 5 bases and J dropped 2; count of bases not matched to a gene: 6. Remarks on this clone: The antigen remains unidentified.

60 Vbeta and 13 Jbeta primers were used in PCR. Repertoires were generated with immunoSEQ multiplex PCR, while TCRdb's copy carries only in-frame clones and drops some. Among over 150,000 clones listed, roughly 80% were seen once. This sequence originates from a male donor in good health and CMV-seronegative. The chain employs TRBV6-1 and TRBJ1-5, with 7 nucleotides matching TRBD1. Material for sequencing was PBMCs. CDR3 in DNA: TGTGCCAGCAGTTTCACAGGGGTTCGCAATCAGCCCCAGCATTTT. This translates into CASSFTGVRNQPQHF.